These 16 T cell receptor beta chains came from one sample sequenced in a study of shared clonotypes between healthy human individuals. The naive CD8 population came from CD45RO-negative cells selected for CCR7, without terminally differentiated effector memory CD45RA+ cells. Libraries were prepared by immunoSEQ multiplex PCR; TCRdb keeps only in-frame clonotypes and omits some of them. The repertoire has around 2,100,000 clones, just under 95% of them found once; the top ten carry roughly 1.2%. The sequenced material came from naive CD8+ T cells sorted from blood. Receptors originate from a man aged 18 to 29 in good health.

This chain links TRBV28 with TRBJ2-6; D is ambiguous. V lost 2 bases and J lost 3, with 11 bases in between. Germline loops: CDR1 MDHEN, CDR2 SYDVKM. This CDR3 region has 16 residues. CDR3 nucleotide sequence: TGTGCCAGCAGTTTAGCCCTCTCGGGTGGGGCCAACGTCCTGACTTTC. This codes for CASSLALSGGANVLTF.

V usage is TRBV7-9 and J usage is TRBJ1-1, with 7 bases aligning to TRBD1. CDR1 is SEHNR and CDR2 is FQNEAQ in the germline V gene (reference sequence). There are 12 residues in the CDR3. V gave up 1 base and J gave up 11 bases; unmatched junction bases: 4. In DNA form, the CDR3 reads TGTGCCAGCAGCTTAGGAACAGGGGTGGCTTTCTTT. Protein: CASSLGTGVAFF.

The genes are TRBV7-9 and TRBJ2-7, with D perhaps matching TRBD1 (6 bases). Trimming took off 5 bases at V and 0 bases at J, with 8 bases between the two ends. This CDR3 region has 13 residues. CDR1 is SEHNR and CDR2 is FQNEAQ in the germline V gene (reference sequence). The CDR3 DNA reads as TGTGCCAGCAGCACAGGGATCTCCTACGAGCAGTACTTC. Its translation is CASSTGISYEQYF. Full variable domain (remainder filled in from reference TRBV7-9 and TRBJ2-7): DTGVSQNPRHKITKRGQNVTFRCDPISEHNRLYWYRQTLGQGPEFLTYFQNEAQLEKSRLLSDRFSAERPKGSFSTLEIQRTEQGDSAMYLCASSTGISYEQYFGPGTRLTVT.

The chain links TRBV27 to TRBJ1-1; no definite D call. This CDR3 region has 15 residues. The V gene's germline CDR1 is MNHEY and CDR2 SMNVEV (reference sequence). V shed 7 bases and J shed 0 bases, with 15 bases lying between them. The CDR3 sequence is CASTPRAGLNTEAFF. CDR3 in DNA: TGTGCCAGCACCCCTCGAGCAGGTTTGAACACTGAAGCTTTCTTT.

This clone was seen just once. The chain employs TRBV6-5 and TRBJ2-3; 8 bases are a match to TRBD2. The ends lost 4 bases at V and 5 bases at J; junction bases unmatched: 11. Germline assignment: CDR1 MNHEY and CDR2 SVGAGI. The CDR3 extends over 16 amino acids. In DNA, the CDR3 is TGTGCCAGCAGTTCCTATGAGGAGCTAGCGGGAGATACGCAGTATTTT. Translation: CASSSYEELAGDTQYF.

This clone has only one observation. The rearrangement uses TRBV18 and TRBJ1-5; D perhaps matches TRBD1 (5 bases). CDR1 is KGHSH and CDR2 is LQKENI in the germline V gene. V was clipped by 3 bases and J by 3 bases, with 9 bases between them. This CDR3 region has 14 residues. The CDR3 DNA reads as TGTGCCAGCTCACCTGGACAACTCAATCAGCCCCAGCATTTT. Residues: CASSPGQLNQPQHF.

In regard to this clone: The same CDR3 arises from other DNA sequences in this sample as well. J is TRBJ2-7 and V is TRBV6-5; weak D call: TRBD2 (5 bases). CDR3 length: 12 residues. The V end lost 6 bases, the J end lost 2 bases, and 8 bases lay between the germline ends. Germline V CDR1 and CDR2: MNHEY, SVGAGI. The CDR3 spells CASSDGTYEQYF. CDR3 nucleotides: TGTGCCAGCAGCGACGGGACCTACGAGCAGTACTTC.

The rearrangement links TRBV5-6 to TRBJ2-5; a weak D match, TRBD2 (6 bases). This CDR3 is 14 amino acids long. The ends were cut back, 4 bases at V and 5 bases at J, with 15 bases in the middle. CDR1 and CDR2 (germline): SGHDT, YYEEEE. The CDR3 DNA sequence: TGTGCCAGCAGCCGCGGGGCAGGGTACGAGACCCAGTACTTC. Amino acids: CASSRGAGYETQYF.

This chain links TRBV13 with TRBJ2-5; tentatively, D is TRBD2 (5 bases). The germline V gene has CDR1 PRHDT and CDR2 FYEKMQ (reference sequence). With 5 bases removed from V and 1 base from J, the gap between germline ends came to 14 bases. CDR3 length: 15 amino acids. This chain's CDR3 is CASSPLASGQETQYF. DNA for the CDR3: TGTGCCAGCAGCCCCCTTGCGAGCGGCCAAGAGACCCAGTACTTC.

The V call is TRBV7-3, the J call TRBJ2-3; TRBD2 matches 7 bases. Trimming removed 0 bases from V and 2 bases from J; junction bases left unmatched: 20. CDR1 and CDR2 from the germline V gene are SGHTA and FQGTGA. The CDR3 contains 21 residues. The CDR3 region is CASSLTVSMTGGPHLTDTQYF. CDR3 sequence (DNA): TGTGCCAGCAGCTTAACGGTATCTATGACGGGGGGACCCCATCTCACAGATACGCAGTATTTT. Full variable domain (remainder filled in from reference TRBV7-3 and TRBJ2-3): GAGVSQTPSNKVTEKGKYVELRCDPISGHTALYWYRQSLGQGPEFLIYFQGTGAADDSGLPNDRFFAVRPEGSVSTLKIQRTERGDSAVYLCASSLTVSMTGGPHLTDTQYFGPGTRLTVL.

This chain joins TRBV5-4 and TRBJ1-3; 7 positions agree with TRBD1. The CDR3 length is 18 residues. Germline-derived CDR1 and CDR2 are SGHNT and YYREEE (reference sequence). Trimming cost V 0 bases and J 2 bases; bases outside gene matches: 11. The CDR3, as DNA: TGTGCCAGCAGCTTGGCCATAGGAGGGGGCCAGACTGGAAACACCATATATTTT. Encoded protein: CASSLAIGGGQTGNTIYF.

The CDR3 loop is CASSLLWGSGELFF. The CDR3 coding sequence is TGTGCCAGCAGTTTACTCTGGGGCTCCGGGGAGCTGTTTTTT. The rearrangement uses TRBV27 and TRBJ2-2; maybe TRBD1 (5 bases). The germline gives CDR1 MNHEY, CDR2 SMNVEV (reference sequence). This CDR3 region has 14 residues. The V end was cut by 2 bases, the J end by 6 bases, with 10 bases between.

The chain is built from TRBV7-9 and TRBJ2-5; 7 positions agree with TRBD2. V trimming: 5 bases; J trimming: 4 bases; junction bases outside the gene matches: 10. Germline CDR1 reads SEHNR; CDR2 reads FQNEAQ (reference sequence). This CDR3 is built from 15 residues. The CDR3 DNA reads TGTGCCAGCAGCCCCACGACTAGCAGCCTAGAGACCCAGTACTTC. It codes for CASSPTTSSLETQYF.

For this clone: The same CDR3 is also encoded by other DNA sequences in this sample. The gene calls are TRBV15 and TRBJ2-7, with TRBD1 identical over 8 bases. Germline V gene lookup returns CDR1 LNHNV and CDR2 YYDKDF (reference sequence). This CDR3 contains 15 residues. V was clipped by 3 bases and J by 0 bases; unmatched bases: 4. The CDR3 region is CATSRDRVSSYEQYF. The CDR3 coding sequence is TGTGCCACCAGCAGGGACAGGGTATCCTCCTACGAGCAGTACTTC.

This chain uses TRBV7-8 with TRBJ2-5; D remains unclear. Germline loops: CDR1 SGHVS, CDR2 FQNEAQ. V lost 3 bases to trimming and J lost 5 bases, with 16 bases between them. This CDR3 has 15 amino acids. The CDR3 loop is CASSFAAPTWETQYF. CDR3 sequence (DNA): TGTGCCAGCAGCTTTGCCGCCCCTACCTGGGAGACCCAGTACTTC. Using reference TRBV7-8 and TRBJ2-5 for the parts outside the CDR3, the full variable domain is GAGVSQSPRYKVAKRGQDVALRCDPISGHVSLFWYQQALGQGPEFLTYFQNEAQLDKSGLPSDRFFAERPEGSVSTLKIQRTQQEDSAVYLCASSFAAPTWETQYFGPGTRLLVL.

The rearrangement joins TRBV7-9 to TRBJ1-3, with a tentative D call TRBD1 (6 bases). CDR1 is SEHNR, CDR2 FQNEAQ, per germline (reference sequence). The CDR3 is 19 residues long. The germline V and J ends were trimmed by 0 bases and 0 bases, with 18 bases remaining between them. As DNA, the CDR3 is TGTGCCAGCAGCTTAGCGGAGGCGGAGGGGGAAAGCTCTGGAAACACCATATATTTT. This codes for CASSLAEAEGESSGNTIYF.